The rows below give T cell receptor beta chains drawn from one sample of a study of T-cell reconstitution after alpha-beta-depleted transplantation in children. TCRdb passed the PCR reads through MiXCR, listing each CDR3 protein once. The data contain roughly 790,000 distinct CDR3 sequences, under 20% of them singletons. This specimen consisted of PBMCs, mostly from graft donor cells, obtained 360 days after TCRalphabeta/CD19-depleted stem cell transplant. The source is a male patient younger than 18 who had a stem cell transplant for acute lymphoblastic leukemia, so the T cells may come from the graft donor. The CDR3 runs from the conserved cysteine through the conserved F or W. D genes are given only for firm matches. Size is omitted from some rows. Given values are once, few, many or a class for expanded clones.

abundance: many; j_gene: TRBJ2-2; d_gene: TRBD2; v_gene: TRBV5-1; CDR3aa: CASSGGLAYYSGELFF; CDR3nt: TGCGCCAGCAGCGGGGGACTAGCGTACTATTCCGGGGAGCTGTTTTTT
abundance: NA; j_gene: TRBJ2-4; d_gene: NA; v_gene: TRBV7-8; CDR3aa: CASSLGGNLAKNIQYF; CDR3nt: TGTGCCAGCAGCTTAGGGGGGAATTTAGCCAAAAACATTCAGTACTTC
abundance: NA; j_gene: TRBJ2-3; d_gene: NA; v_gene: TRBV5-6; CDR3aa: CASSFPLGITRATDTQYF; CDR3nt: TGTGCCAGCAGCTTTCCTCTAGGAATCACTCGGGCCACAGATACGCAGTATTTT
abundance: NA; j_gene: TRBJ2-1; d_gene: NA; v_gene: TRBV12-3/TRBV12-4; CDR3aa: CASRVESIPNNEQFF; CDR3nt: TGTGCCAGCAGGGTGGAGTCAATACCTAACAATGAGCAGTTCTTC
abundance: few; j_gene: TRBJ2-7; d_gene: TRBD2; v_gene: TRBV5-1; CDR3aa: CASSLGPSGSWAEQYF; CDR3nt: TGCGCCAGCAGCTTGGGGCCCAGCGGGAGTTGGGCCGAGCAGTACTTC
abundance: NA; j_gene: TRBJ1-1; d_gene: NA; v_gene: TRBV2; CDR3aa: CASSELGQLNTEAFF; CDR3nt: TGTGCCAGCAGTGAATTAGGGCAGTTGAACACTGAAGCTTTCTTT
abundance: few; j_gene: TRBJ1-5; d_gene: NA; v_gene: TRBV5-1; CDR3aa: CASSLGLGGGQPQHF; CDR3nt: TGCGCCAGCAGCTTGGGACTCGGGGGCGGTCAGCCCCAGCATTTT
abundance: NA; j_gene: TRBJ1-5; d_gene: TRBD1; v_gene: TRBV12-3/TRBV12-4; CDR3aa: CASSPDRGDSNQPQHF; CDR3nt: TGTGCCAGCAGCCCAGACAGGGGCGATAGCAATCAGCCCCAGCATTTT
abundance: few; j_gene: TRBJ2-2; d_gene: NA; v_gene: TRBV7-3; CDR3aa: CASSAGPYTGELFF; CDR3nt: TGTGCCAGCAGCGCGGGACCCTACACCGGGGAGCTGTTTTTT
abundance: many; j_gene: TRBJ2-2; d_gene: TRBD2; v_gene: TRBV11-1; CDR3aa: CASSGTIWSGRAGTGELFF; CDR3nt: TGTGCCAGCAGCGGAACCATCTGGAGCGGGAGGGCCGGCACCGGGGAGCTGTTTTTT
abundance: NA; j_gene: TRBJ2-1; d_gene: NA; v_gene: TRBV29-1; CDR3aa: CSAEEGGTPYNEQFF; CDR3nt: TGCAGCGCTGAGGAAGGTGGGACGCCCTACAATGAGCAGTTCTTC
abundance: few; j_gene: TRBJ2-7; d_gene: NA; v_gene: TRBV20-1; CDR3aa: CSASTTGRGVYEQYF; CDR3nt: TGCAGTGCTAGTACCACAGGGAGAGGGGTTTACGAGCAGTACTTC
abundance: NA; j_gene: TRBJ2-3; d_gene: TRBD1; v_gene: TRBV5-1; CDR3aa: CASSSDRVDTQYF; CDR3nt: TGCGCCAGCAGCTCGGACAGGGTAGATACGCAGTATTTT
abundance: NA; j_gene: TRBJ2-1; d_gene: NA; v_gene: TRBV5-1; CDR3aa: CASSLGAASVSYNEQFF; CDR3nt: TGCGCCAGCAGCTTGGGGGCGGCCTCGGTTTCCTACAATGAGCAGTTCTTC
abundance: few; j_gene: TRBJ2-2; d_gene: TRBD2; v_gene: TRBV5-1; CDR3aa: CASSLRAGLGLNTGELFF; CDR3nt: TGCGCCAGCAGCTTGAGAGCGGGACTAGGCCTGAACACCGGGGAGCTGTTTTTT
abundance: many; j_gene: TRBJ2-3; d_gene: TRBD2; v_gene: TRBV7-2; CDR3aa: CASSSRTSGIKSDTQYF; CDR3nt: TGTGCCAGCAGCTCCCGGACTAGCGGTATTAAGTCAGATACGCAGTATTTT
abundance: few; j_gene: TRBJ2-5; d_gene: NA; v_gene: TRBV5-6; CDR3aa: CASSFLLSGRAQYF; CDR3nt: TGTGCCAGCAGCTTTCTCCTCTCGGGTCGGGCCCAGTACTTC
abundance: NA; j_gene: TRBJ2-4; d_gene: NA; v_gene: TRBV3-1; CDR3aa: CASSQIRSKNIQYF; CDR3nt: TGTGCCAGCAGCCAAATTAGATCCAAAAACATTCAGTACTTC
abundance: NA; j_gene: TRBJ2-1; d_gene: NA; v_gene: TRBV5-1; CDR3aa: CASSLGVDPNEQFF; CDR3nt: TGCGCCAGCAGCTTGGGTGTGGATCCCAATGAGCAGTTCTTC
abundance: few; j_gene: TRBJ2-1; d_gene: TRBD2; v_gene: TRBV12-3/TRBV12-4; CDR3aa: CASLPLAGGTASYNEQFF; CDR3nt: TGTGCCAGCCTACCCCTAGCGGGAGGGACGGCCTCCTACAATGAGCAGTTCTTC
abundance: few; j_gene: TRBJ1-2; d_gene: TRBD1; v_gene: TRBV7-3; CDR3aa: CASSLNSAGQYGYTF; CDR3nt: TGTGCCAGCAGCTTAAATAGCGCGGGACAGTATGGCTACACCTTC
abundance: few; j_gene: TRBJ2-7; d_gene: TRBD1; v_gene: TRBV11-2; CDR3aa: CASSLASGTGVTYEQYF; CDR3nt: TGTGCCAGCAGCTTAGCATCAGGGACAGGGGTAACCTACGAGCAGTACTTC
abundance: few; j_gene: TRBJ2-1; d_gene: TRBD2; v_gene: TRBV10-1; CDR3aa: CASSEGGSGILGSEQFF; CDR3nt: TGCGCCAGCAGTGAGGGGGGTAGCGGGATCTTGGGCAGTGAGCAGTTCTTC
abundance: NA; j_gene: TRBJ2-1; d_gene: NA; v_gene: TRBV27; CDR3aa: CASKLGPYNEQFF; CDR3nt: TGTGCCAGCAAACTCGGGCCCTACAATGAGCAGTTCTTC
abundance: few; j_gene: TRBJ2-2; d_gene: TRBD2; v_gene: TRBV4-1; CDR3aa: CASSLFPGTRTGELFF; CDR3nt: TGCGCCAGCAGCCTTTTTCCCGGGACTAGAACCGGGGAGCTGTTTTTT
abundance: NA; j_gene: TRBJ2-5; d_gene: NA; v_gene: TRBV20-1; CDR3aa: CSATLPLARETQYF; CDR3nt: TGCAGTGCTACACTCCCTCTAGCCCGAGAGACCCAGTACTTC